A single sample gave rise to the 32 T cell receptor beta chains below, sequenced in a study of neurological immune-mediated disorders. TCRdb passed the 5' RACE reads through MiXCR, listing each CDR3 protein once. The sample contains about 46,000 distinct CDR3 sequences, under 2% of which appear only once. Sequenced material: PBMCs. These receptors all come from a woman aged 40 to 49 with multiple sclerosis.

This clonotype was picked up a small number of times. A single base separates this from a much larger clone, so it may be a read error. The J gene is TRBJ1-1, the V gene TRBV20-1, with no clear D. V lost 7 bases and J 11 bases, leaving 17 bases between the germline ends. CDR1 is DFQATT and CDR2 is SNEGSKA in the germline V gene (reference sequence). There are 11 residues in the CDR3. CDR3 residues: CSVNSNGVAFF. DNA for the CDR3: TGCAGTGTCAATAGTAACGGGGTGGCTTTCTTT.

This clonotype appeared many times. The chain is built from TRBV10-3 and TRBJ1-1; D is undetermined. Trimming removed 0 bases at V and 1 base at J, with 6 bases between. This CDR3 is built from 14 residues. Germline assignment: CDR1 ENHRY and CDR2 SYGVKD. The CDR3 DNA reads TGTGCCATCAGTGAGTCGATAGAGAACACTGAAGCTTTCTTT. This codes for CAISESIENTEAFF.

This clonotype was seen repeatedly, ten times or more. This chain joins TRBV4-1 and TRBJ2-1; the D gene is possibly TRBD1 (6 bases). CDR1 is MGHRA and CDR2 is YSYEKL in the germline V gene. Trimming removed 3 bases at V and 2 bases at J, with 11 bases between. The CDR3 contains 15 residues. The CDR3 loop is CASSQGASPYNEQFF. The CDR3 coding sequence is TGCGCCAGCAGCCAGGGGGCTAGCCCCTACAATGAGCAGTTCTTC.

The chain employs TRBV7-6 and TRBJ2-1, with 9 bases identical to TRBD1. The J segment lost 7 bases and the V segment lost 2 bases, leaving 9 bases of the junction unmatched. CDR3 size: 16 residues. From germline, CDR1 is SGHVS and CDR2 FNYEAQ. The CDR3 sequence: CASSLWGDRDGNEQFF. The CDR3 nucleotides read TGTGCCAGCAGCTTATGGGGGGACAGGGACGGGAATGAGCAGTTCTTC.

Comment on this clonotype: An end of the junction differs from the germline gene, which may be a read error. V is TRBV20-1 and J is TRBJ1-5; TRBD1 is a possible D gene (5 bases). Germline V gene lookup returns CDR1 DFQATT and CDR2 SNEGSKA (reference sequence). CDR3 length: 13 amino acids. Here the CDR3 DNA reads TGCAGTGCTAGAGTGGGGGAGGACCAGCACCAGCATTTT. This translates into CSARVGEDQHQHF.

This clonotype was observed many times. V and J are TRBV7-3 and TRBJ1-1; a possible D gene is TRBD1 (5 bases). CDR1 is SGHTA and CDR2 is FQGTGA in the germline V gene. The CDR3 loop spans 15 amino acids. V was cut by 5 bases and J by 1 base, with 14 bases left in between. CDR3 sequence (DNA): TGTGCCAGCAGCCCTAGGGGCAGGGAGAACACTGAAGCTTTCTTT. It yields the protein CASSPRGRENTEAFF.

This clonotype was counted at least ten times. The V and J genes are TRBV12-3 or TRBV12-4 and TRBJ1-4; 8 nucleotides match TRBD1. This CDR3 region has 14 residues. Trimming at V came to 5 bases and at J to 8 bases, leaving 7 bases not matched to a gene. The CDR3 loop is CASSMTGEREKLFF. CDR3 in DNA: TGTGCCAGCAGTATGACAGGGGAGAGGGAAAAACTGTTTTTT.

This clonotype was recorded at least ten times. The chain uses TRBV5-1 and TRBJ1-6, with unresolved D. Trimming left V 3 bases short and J 2 bases short, with 0 bases between. Looked up from germline, CDR1 is SGHRS and CDR2 is YFSETQ. The CDR3 sequence is 12 residues long. The CDR3 bases are TGCGCCAGCAGCTCCTATAATTCACCCCTCCACTTT. This encodes CASSSYNSPLHF.

This clonotype was seen at least ten times. J is TRBJ2-3 and V is TRBV6-5; 8 nucleotides align to TRBD1. With 0 bases clipped from V and 3 bases from J, the junction kept 2 bases outside the gene matches. The CDR3 is 15 residues long. Germline assignment: CDR1 MNHEY and CDR2 SVGAGI. The CDR3 here is CASSYSDRETDTQYF. The CDR3 DNA follows: TGTGCCAGCAGTTACTCGGACAGGGAAACAGATACGCAGTATTTT.

This clonotype appeared many times. V and J are TRBV19 and TRBJ1-1, with D unclear. The V end was cut by 3 bases, the J end by 6 bases, with 14 bases between. Germline V lookup: CDR1 LNHDA, CDR2 SQIVND (reference sequence). CDR3 length equals 14 residues. The CDR3 region has the DNA TGTGCCAGTAGTATCCGACTGAGCCACTCTGAAGCTTTCTTT. It encodes CASSIRLSHSEAFF.

This clonotype was observed once. The rearrangement links TRBV10-2 to TRBJ1-5; D is undetermined. CDR1 and CDR2 (germline): WSHSY, SAAADI. The CDR3 is made up of 14 amino acids. The V gene lost 8 bases and the J gene lost 5 bases, with 16 bases spanning the gap. The CDR3 region is CASGIRAGDQPQHF. For the CDR3, the DNA is TGCGCCAGCGGGATCCGGGCCGGAGATCAGCCCCAGCATTTT.

This clonotype was seen ten or more times. The chain links TRBV7-2 to TRBJ2-7; no clear D. Deletions cut 3 bases from V and 0 bases from J, with 9 bases between. Germline lookup yields CDR1 SGHTA and CDR2 FQGNSA. The CDR3 is made up of 14 amino acids. Here the CDR3 reads CASSLDARSYEQYF. The CDR3 DNA follows: TGTGCCAGCAGCTTGGATGCGCGCTCCTACGAGCAGTACTTC.

V and J are TRBV18 and TRBJ1-1; D is uncertain. This CDR3 has 13 residues. Trimming removed 5 bases at V and 1 base at J, with 8 bases between. Germline V gene data show CDR1 as KGHSH and CDR2 as LQKENI. The CDR3 sequence: CASSKGTNTEAFF. The DNA of the CDR3 is TGTGCCAGCTCAAAGGGTACGAACACTGAAGCTTTCTTT.

This clonotype was observed many times. This chain links TRBV5-1 with TRBJ2-6, with D hard to call. The CDR3 sequence is 14 residues long. The germline V gene encodes CDR1 SGHRS and CDR2 YFSETQ. V shed 3 bases and J shed 0 bases, with 4 bases lying between them. CDR3 in DNA: TGCGCCAGCAGCTGGAGCTCTGGGGCCAACGTCCTGACTTTC. This codes for CASSWSSGANVLTF.

This clonotype was picked up many times. The chain carries TRBV12-3 or TRBV12-4 and TRBJ2-1, with 8 bases lining up with TRBD1. The J segment lost 2 bases and the V segment lost 5 bases, leaving 5 bases of the junction unmatched. CDR3 length: 15 residues. The CDR3 nucleotides are TGTGCCAGCAGTCCCCGACAGGGGACCTACAATGAGCAGTTCTTC. Translating gives CASSPRQGTYNEQFF.

Ten or more counts support this clonotype. The V call is TRBV5-1, the J call TRBJ1-2; D uncertain. CDR3 length: 12 residues. With 8 bases removed from V and 8 bases from J, the gap between germline ends came to 16 bases. Germline V gene sequence: CDR1 SGHRS, CDR2 YFSETQ. CDR3 coding DNA: TGCGCCAGTGGAACAGCCTACGGAGGCTACACCTTC. Amino acids: CASGTAYGGYTF.

The CDR3 nucleotides are TGCGCCAGCAGCTTCGGAACCGGGGCTCAGCCCCAGCATTTT. Translation: CASSFGTGAQPQHF. The J gene is TRBJ1-5, the V gene TRBV5-1; tentatively, D is TRBD1 (5 bases). Between the trimmed V and J ends, which lost 2 bases and 6 bases, there was a span of 12 bases. The CDR3 loop spans 14 amino acids. Germline V lookup: CDR1 SGHRS, CDR2 YFSETQ.

This clonotype has a count of ten or more. This chain links TRBV9 with TRBJ1-1, with 9 bases fitting TRBD1. Germline CDR1 reads SGDLS; CDR2 reads YYNGEE. The junction had 5 bases not matched to a gene; V was cut back by 4 bases and J by 7 bases. The CDR3 spans 13 residues. The CDR3 bases are TGTGCCAGCAGCAAAACGGGACAGGGTGAAGCTTTCTTT. Its protein is CASSKTGQGEAFF. Based on the CDR3 plus reference TRBV9 and TRBJ1-1, the full variable domain is DSGVTQTPKHLITATGQRVTLRCSPRSGDLSVYWYQQSLDQGLQFLIQYYNGEERAKGNILERFSAQQFPDLHSELNLSSLELGDSALYFCASSKTGQGEAFFGQGTRLTVV.

There are many counts of this clonotype. The rearrangement uses TRBV3-1 and TRBJ1-6; TRBD1 is a possible D gene (6 bases). Germline CDR1 LGHDT, CDR2 YNNKEL (reference sequence). With 3 bases removed from V and 0 bases from J, the gap between germline ends came to 9 bases. This CDR3 comprises 16 residues. In DNA, the CDR3 is TGTGCCAGCAGCCAGGGACACAGCTCCTATAATTCACCCCTCCACTTT. Translating it yields CASSQGHSSYNSPLHF.

This clonotype was picked up many times. J is TRBJ1-4 and V is TRBV7-9, with TRBD1 identical over 8 bases. The CDR3 extends over 14 amino acids. Germline V gives CDR1 SEHNR, CDR2 FQNEAQ (reference sequence). The junction had 4 bases not matched to a gene; V was cut back by 6 bases and J by 4 bases. DNA for the CDR3: TGTGCCAGCAGTTCCGACAGGGGTAATGAAAAACTGTTTTTT. As protein: CASSSDRGNEKLFF.

This clonotype was seen repeatedly, ten times or more. V usage is TRBV2 and J usage is TRBJ1-1; maybe TRBD1 (6 bases). This CDR3 spans 14 amino acids. Per germline, CDR1 SNHLY and CDR2 FYNNEI. Trimming took 5 bases from V and 1 from J, leaving 11 bases between them. The CDR3 region has the DNA TGTGCCAGCAGTTGGAGCAGGGGGAACACTGAAGCTTTCTTT. Its protein product is CASSWSRGNTEAFF.

There are many counts of this clonotype. This chain joins TRBV3-1 and TRBJ2-4; no clear D. Germline V CDR1 and CDR2: LGHDT, YNNKEL (reference sequence). The V end lost 1 base, the J end lost 0 bases, and 4 bases lay between the germline ends. CDR3 length: 14 residues. The CDR3 loop is CASSQGIAKNIQYF. In DNA, the CDR3 is TGTGCCAGCAGCCAAGGCATAGCCAAAAACATTCAGTACTTC.

In this sample, this clonotype turned up many times. The genes are TRBV29-1 and TRBJ2-7, with TRBD1 identical over 8 bases. The CDR3 has 13 amino acids. Per the germline V gene, CDR1 is SQVTM and CDR2 is ANQGSEA. With V trimmed by 3 bases and J by 4 bases, 5 bases remained unmatched. The CDR3 DNA sequence: TGCAGCGTTGATAAGGGGACAGGATACGAGCAGTACTTC. This sequence encodes CSVDKGTGYEQYF.

This clonotype occurred many times. This chain joins TRBV20-1 and TRBJ2-3; 8 nucleotides agree with TRBD2. Germline CDR1 reads DFQATT; CDR2 reads SNEGSKA (reference sequence). Trimming cost V 3 bases and J 8 bases; bases outside gene matches: 4. This CDR3 is built from 12 residues. CDR3 DNA: TGCAGTGCTAGTGGCGGGGGGAGTACGCAGTATTTT. Translated, it gives CSASGGGSTQYF.

This clonotype was found many times. The V gene is TRBV7-2, the J gene TRBJ2-7; a possible D gene is TRBD1 (6 bases). Between the trimmed V and J ends, which lost 5 bases and 2 bases, there was a span of 13 bases. The length of the CDR3 is 14 residues. The germline CDR1 and CDR2 sequences are SGHTA and FQGNSA. The CDR3 sequence: CASSIGQIAYEQYF. CDR3 coding DNA: TGTGCCAGCAGCATCGGACAGATCGCCTACGAGCAGTACTTC.

Ten or more counts support this clonotype. V gene TRBV6-1 combines with J gene TRBJ1-2; TRBD1 agrees at 7 bases. In germline, CDR1 is MNHNS, CDR2 SASEGT. This CDR3 spans 15 amino acids. Trimming took 1 base from V and 2 from J; bases not matched to a gene: 4. CDR3 bases: TGTGCCAGCAGTGAAGGATTGACAGGGAACTATGGCTACACCTTC. Translating gives CASSEGLTGNYGYTF.

This clonotype was seen at least ten times. The chain couples TRBV20-1 to TRBJ2-2, with no clear D. CDR3 size: 12 residues. Germline CDR1 is DFQATT and CDR2 is SNEGSKA (reference sequence). Trimming took 5 bases from V and 0 from J, leaving 4 bases between them. CDR3 sequence reads: CSAFTNTGELFF. The CDR3 DNA is TGCAGTGCTTTCACGAACACCGGGGAGCTGTTTTTT.

This clonotype came up many times. This chain joins TRBV5-1 and TRBJ1-1; no reliable D call. Trimming took off 5 bases at V and 1 base at J, with 15 bases between the two ends. Germline CDR1 is SGHRS and CDR2 is YFSETQ. The CDR3 totals 15 residues. The CDR3 region has the DNA TGCGCCAGCAGGGACCCAACCGGGTGGAACACTGAAGCTTTCTTT. It yields the protein CASRDPTGWNTEAFF.

The table lists this clonotype with many counts. The chain is built from TRBV20-1 and TRBJ2-1; D remains unclear. V was pared by 1 base and J by 1 base, with 14 bases between. This CDR3 comprises 16 residues. In germline, CDR1 is DFQATT, CDR2 SNEGSKA (reference sequence). DNA for the CDR3: TGCAGTGCTAGAGCTCTTGGAAGAAAATCCTACAATGAGCAGTTCTTC. This gives the protein CSARALGRKSYNEQFF.

This clonotype was found many times. The chain links TRBV6-1 to TRBJ1-6; D remains unclear. The germline CDR1 and CDR2 sequences are MNHNS and SASEGT. V dropped 6 bases and J dropped 8 bases, with 11 bases sitting between them. CDR3 length: 13 amino acids. CDR3 loop: CASRQYVDSPLHF. The CDR3 nucleotides read TGTGCCAGCAGACAGTATGTGGATTCACCCCTCCACTTT.

This clonotype was recorded at least ten times. V usage is TRBV20-1 and J usage is TRBJ1-1; the D gene is possibly TRBD1 (5 bases). In germline, CDR1 is DFQATT, CDR2 SNEGSKA (reference sequence). Trimming cost V 6 bases and J 4 bases, with 12 bases left between them. The CDR3 consists of 12 residues. CDR3 nucleotide sequence: TGCAGTGCAGACCGGGACCCCACTGAAGCTTTCTTT. This sequence encodes CSADRDPTEAFF.

Ten or more counts support this clonotype. This rearrangement joins TRBV12-3 or TRBV12-4 to TRBJ2-5, with D maybe TRBD1 (5 bases). V was cut by 3 bases and J by 5 bases, with 10 bases left in between. This CDR3 has 13 residues. CDR3 region: CASSLRQRETQYF. Written as DNA, the CDR3 is TGTGCCAGCAGTTTGAGACAGAGGGAGACCCAGTACTTC.